This T cell receptor (beta chain) was identified during a study of CD8+CD57+ T cells in acquired aplastic anemia. For the study at large: When averaged, DNA from sorted CD4+ and CD8+ cells came to approximately 3.2 ug.

Investigators profiled TCR beta VDJ and CDR3 from genomic DNA template. TCRdb analysed the reads with MiXCR anew, one entry per CDR3 protein. This table has about 270,000 distinct CDR3 sequences, 55% to 65% appearing once. The CDR3 consists of 14 residues. Per the germline V gene, CDR1 is ENHRY and CDR2 is SYGVKD. The junction had 6 bases not matched to a gene; V was cut back by 6 bases and J by 2 bases. Sample: sorted CD4+, CD8+, or CD8+CD57+ T cells (not recorded which) from PBMCs. The sequence derives from a human donor with severe aplastic anemia or a healthy control (not recorded which). The chain is built from TRBV10-3 and TRBJ1-2, with 7 bases identical to TRBD1. CDR3 DNA: TGTGCCATCAGCGAGGGGGCGCGGAACTATGGCTACACCTTC. Residues: CAISEGARNYGYTF.